A single sample is the source of the 7 T cell receptor beta chains below, sequenced in a study of blood T cell repertoires in COVID-19. Sequencing was performed with immunoSEQ multiplex PCR; in TCRdb, only in-frame clones are kept and a portion is missing. The sample lists roughly 100,000 clones; under 90% were seen once. The sequencing sample was made of peripheral blood. The receptors shown here come from a human donor in a cohort sampled during active or convalescent COVID-19.

CDR3 region: CSVAGIDQETQYF. The CDR3 nucleotides read TGCAGCGTTGCCGGGATCGATCAAGAGACCCAGTACTTC. The gene calls are TRBV29-1 and TRBJ2-5; tentative D call: TRBD2 (5 bases). V lost 4 bases, J lost 2 bases, and 11 bases lay in between. The CDR3 runs to 13 residues. CDR1 and CDR2 from the germline V gene are SQVTM and ANQGSEA.

The chain has TRBV27 and TRBJ1-1; 7 nucleotides match TRBD1. The J segment lost 6 bases and the V segment lost 2 bases, leaving 12 bases of the junction unmatched. The germline gives CDR1 MNHEY, CDR2 SMNVEV (reference sequence). The CDR3 loop spans 16 amino acids. Here the CDR3 DNA reads TGTGCCAGCAGTTTAATATGGGGACAGAGTATGTCTGAAGCTTTCTTT. Residues: CASSLIWGQSMSEAFF.

Only one count was recorded for this clone. This chain uses TRBV3-1 (or the pseudogene TRBV3-2) with TRBJ2-3, with TRBD2 matching over 8 bases. This CDR3 has 14 residues. After removal of 0 bases from V and 4 bases from J, the junction contained 0 bases not matched to a gene. From germline, CDR1 is LGHDT and CDR2 YNNKEL (reference sequence). The CDR3 DNA is TGTGCCAGCAGCCAAGAACTAGCGGCAGATACGCAGTATTTT. It yields the protein CASSQELAADTQYF.

This clone was seen a single time. V and J are TRBV30 and TRBJ1-5; TRBD1 agrees at 9 bases. The V gene end was trimmed by 3 bases and the J gene end by 5 bases; junction bases not matched to a gene: 2. This CDR3 contains 13 residues. CDR1 GTSNPN and CDR2 SVGIG come from the germline V gene (reference sequence). Written as DNA, the CDR3 is TGTGCCTGGAGGGGACAGGGTGATCAGCCCCAGCATTTT. It codes for CAWRGQGDQPQHF.

This clone was observed a handful of times. The rearrangement links TRBV4-1 to TRBJ2-5; 8 nucleotides match TRBD1. V was clipped by 5 bases and J by 5 bases; unmatched bases: 10. The CDR3 totals 15 residues. Germline V gene sequence: CDR1 MGHRA, CDR2 YSYEKL. The CDR3 bases are TGCGCCAGCAGCTCTAGGACAGGGCTGTTGGAGACCCAGTACTTC. Translating it yields CASSSRTGLLETQYF.

The chain employs TRBV11-2 and TRBJ2-7, with 12 positions matching TRBD2. Germline CDR1 reads SGHAT; CDR2 reads FQNNGV. The CDR3 spans 14 residues. With 4 bases clipped from V and 7 bases from J, the junction kept 5 bases outside the gene matches. The CDR3 nucleotides read TGTGCCAGCAGCTCTCTAGCGGGGGGGTGGGAGCAGTACTTC. Protein sequence: CASSSLAGGWEQYF.

The chain couples TRBV30 to TRBJ1-2; the D gene is possibly TRBD1 (6 bases). V was cut by 7 bases and J by 6 bases, with 15 bases left in between. CDR1 is GTSNPN and CDR2 is SVGIG in the germline V gene (reference sequence). This CDR3 contains 12 residues. CDR3 region: CAFLQGFNGYTF. Here the CDR3 DNA reads TGTGCCTTTCTACAGGGATTCAATGGCTACACCTTC.